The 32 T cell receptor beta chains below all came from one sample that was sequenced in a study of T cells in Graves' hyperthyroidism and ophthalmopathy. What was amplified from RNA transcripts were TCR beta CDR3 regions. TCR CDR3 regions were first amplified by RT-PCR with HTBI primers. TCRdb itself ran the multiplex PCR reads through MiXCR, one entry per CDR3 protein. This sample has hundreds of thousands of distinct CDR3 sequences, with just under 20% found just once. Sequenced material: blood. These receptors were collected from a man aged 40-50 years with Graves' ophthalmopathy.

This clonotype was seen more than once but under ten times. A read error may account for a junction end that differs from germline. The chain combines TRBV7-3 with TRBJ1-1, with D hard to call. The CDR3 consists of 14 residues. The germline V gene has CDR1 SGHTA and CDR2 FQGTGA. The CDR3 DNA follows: TGTGCCAGCGGCTTAAATAGTCAGGACACTGAAGCTTTCTTT. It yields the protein CASGLNSQDTEAFF.

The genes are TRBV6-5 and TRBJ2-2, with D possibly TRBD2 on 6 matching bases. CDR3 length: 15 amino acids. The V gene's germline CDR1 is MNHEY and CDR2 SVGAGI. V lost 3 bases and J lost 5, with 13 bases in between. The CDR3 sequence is CASSYTGRRTGELFF. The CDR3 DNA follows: TGTGCCAGCAGTTATACCGGGAGACGAACCGGGGAGCTGTTTTTT.

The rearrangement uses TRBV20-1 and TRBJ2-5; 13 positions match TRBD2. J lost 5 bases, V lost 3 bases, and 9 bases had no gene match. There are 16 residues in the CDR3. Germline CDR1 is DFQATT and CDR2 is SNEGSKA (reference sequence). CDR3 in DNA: TGCAGTGCTAGGCCTCCACTAGCGGGAGGGCGGGAGACCCAGTACTTC. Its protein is CSARPPLAGGRETQYF.

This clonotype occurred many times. The CDR3 nucleotides are TGTGCCAGCAGTCGCGGACAGGTTGCCAACAATGAGCAGTTCTTC. It translates to CASSRGQVANNEQFF. The chain employs TRBV12-3 or TRBV12-4 and TRBJ2-1; TRBD1 aligns across 7 bases. J lost 5 bases, V lost 5 bases, and 9 bases had no gene match. The CDR3 spans 15 residues.

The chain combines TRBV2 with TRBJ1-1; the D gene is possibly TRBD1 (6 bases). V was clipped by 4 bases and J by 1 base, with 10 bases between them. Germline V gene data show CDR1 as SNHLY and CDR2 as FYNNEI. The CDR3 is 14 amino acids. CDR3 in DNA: TGTGCCAGCAGTGCAAGGACAGCGAACACTGAAGCTTTCTTT. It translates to CASSARTANTEAFF. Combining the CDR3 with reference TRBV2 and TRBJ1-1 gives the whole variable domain EPEVTQTPSHQVTQMGQEVILRCVPISNHLYFYWYRQILGQKVEFLVSFYNNEISEKSEIFDDQFSVERPDGSNFTLKIRSTKLEDSAMYFCASSARTANTEAFFGQGTRLTVV.

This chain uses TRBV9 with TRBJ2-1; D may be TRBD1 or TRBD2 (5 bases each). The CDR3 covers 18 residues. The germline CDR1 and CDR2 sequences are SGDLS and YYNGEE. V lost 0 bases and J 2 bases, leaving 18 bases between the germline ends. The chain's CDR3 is CASSVDVGVTPPYNEQFF. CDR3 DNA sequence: TGTGCCAGCAGCGTAGATGTGGGGGTGACGCCCCCCTACAATGAGCAGTTCTTC. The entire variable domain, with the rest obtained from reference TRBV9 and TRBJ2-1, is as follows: DSGVTQTPKHLITATGQRVTLRCSPRSGDLSVYWYQQSLDQGLQFLIQYYNGEERAKGNILERFSAQQFPDLHSELNLSSLELGDSALYFCASSVDVGVTPPYNEQFFGPGTRLTVL.

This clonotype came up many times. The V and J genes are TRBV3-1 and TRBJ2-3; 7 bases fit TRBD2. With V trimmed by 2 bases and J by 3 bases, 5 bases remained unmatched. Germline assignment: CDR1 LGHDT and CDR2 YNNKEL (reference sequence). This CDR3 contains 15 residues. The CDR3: CASSQYLGGTDTQYF. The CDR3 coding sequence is TGTGCCAGCAGCCAATACCTCGGGGGGACAGATACGCAGTATTTT.

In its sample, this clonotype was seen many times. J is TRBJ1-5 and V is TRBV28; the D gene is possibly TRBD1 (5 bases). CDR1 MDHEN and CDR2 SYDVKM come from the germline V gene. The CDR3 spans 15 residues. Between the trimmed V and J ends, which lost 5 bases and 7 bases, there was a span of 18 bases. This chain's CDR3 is CASSGGTAGGQPQHF. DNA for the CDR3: TGTGCCAGCAGTGGTGGGACCGCGGGCGGACAGCCCCAGCATTTT.

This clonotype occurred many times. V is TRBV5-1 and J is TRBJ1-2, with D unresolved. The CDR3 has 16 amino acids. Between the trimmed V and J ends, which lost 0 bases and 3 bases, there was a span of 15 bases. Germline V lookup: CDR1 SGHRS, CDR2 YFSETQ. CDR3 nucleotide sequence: TGCGCCAGCAGCTTGGGCGGAGGCTCGACATACTATGGCTACACCTTC. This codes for CASSLGGGSTYYGYTF. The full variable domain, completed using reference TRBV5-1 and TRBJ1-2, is KAGVTQTPRYLIKTRGQQVTLSCSPISGHRSVSWYQQTPGQGLQFLFEYFSETQRNKGNFPGRFSGRQFSNSRSEMNVSTLELGDSALYLCASSLGGGSTYYGYTFGSGTRLTVV.

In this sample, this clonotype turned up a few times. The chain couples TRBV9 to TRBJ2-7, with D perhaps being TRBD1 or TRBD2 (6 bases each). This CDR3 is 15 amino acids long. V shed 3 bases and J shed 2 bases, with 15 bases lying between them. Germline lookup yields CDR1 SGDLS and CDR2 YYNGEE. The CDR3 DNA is TGTGCCAGCAGCGGGGGGGCAGGGACGACCTACGAGCAGTACTTC. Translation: CASSGGAGTTYEQYF.

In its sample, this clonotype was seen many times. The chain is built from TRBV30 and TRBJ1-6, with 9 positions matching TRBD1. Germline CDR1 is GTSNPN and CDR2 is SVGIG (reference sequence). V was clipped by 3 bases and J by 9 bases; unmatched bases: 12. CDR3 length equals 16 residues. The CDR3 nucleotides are TGTGCCTGGAGGCGGGCCTTCGGGACAGGGTTTTCACCCCTCCACTTT. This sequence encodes CAWRRAFGTGFSPLHF. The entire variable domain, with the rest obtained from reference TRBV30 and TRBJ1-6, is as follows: SQTIHQWPATLVQPVGSPLSLECTVEGTSNPNLYWYRQAAGRGLQLLFYSVGIGQISSEVPQNLSASRPQDRQFILSSKKLLLSDSGFYLCAWRRAFGTGFSPLHFGNGTRLTVT.

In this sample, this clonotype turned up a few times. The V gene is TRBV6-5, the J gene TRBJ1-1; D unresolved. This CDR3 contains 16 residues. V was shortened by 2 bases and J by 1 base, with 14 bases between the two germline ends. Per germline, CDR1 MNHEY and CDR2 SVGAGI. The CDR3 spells CASSYALGIGNTEAFF. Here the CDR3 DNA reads TGTGCCAGCAGTTACGCCCTAGGAATAGGGAACACTGAAGCTTTCTTT.

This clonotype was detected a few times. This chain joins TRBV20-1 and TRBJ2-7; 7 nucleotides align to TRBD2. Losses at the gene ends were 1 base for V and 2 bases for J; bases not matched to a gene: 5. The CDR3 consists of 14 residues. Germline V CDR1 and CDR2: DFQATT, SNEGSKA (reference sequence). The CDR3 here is CSARVYGGAYEQYF. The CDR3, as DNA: TGCAGTGCTAGAGTCTATGGGGGGGCCTACGAGCAGTACTTC.

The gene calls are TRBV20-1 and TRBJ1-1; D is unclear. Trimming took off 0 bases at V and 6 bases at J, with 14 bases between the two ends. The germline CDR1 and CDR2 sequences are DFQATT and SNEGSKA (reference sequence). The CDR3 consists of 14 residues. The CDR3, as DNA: TGCAGTGCTAGAGATCTTAGGGTACCGGCTGAAGCTTTCTTT. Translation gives CSARDLRVPAEAFF.

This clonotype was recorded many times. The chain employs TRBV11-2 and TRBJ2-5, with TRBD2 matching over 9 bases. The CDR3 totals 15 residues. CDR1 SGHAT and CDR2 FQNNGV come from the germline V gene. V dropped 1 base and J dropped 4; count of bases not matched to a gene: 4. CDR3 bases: TGTGCCAGCAGCTTAGGCGGGGGGGCGGGAGAGACCCAGTACTTC. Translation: CASSLGGGAGETQYF.

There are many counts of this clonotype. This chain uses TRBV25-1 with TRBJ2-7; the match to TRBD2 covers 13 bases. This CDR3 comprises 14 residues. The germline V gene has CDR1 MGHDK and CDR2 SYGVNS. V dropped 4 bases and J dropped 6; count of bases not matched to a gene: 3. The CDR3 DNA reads TGTGCCAGCAGTGGGGGACTAGCGGGAACCGAGCAGTACTTC. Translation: CASSGGLAGTEQYF.

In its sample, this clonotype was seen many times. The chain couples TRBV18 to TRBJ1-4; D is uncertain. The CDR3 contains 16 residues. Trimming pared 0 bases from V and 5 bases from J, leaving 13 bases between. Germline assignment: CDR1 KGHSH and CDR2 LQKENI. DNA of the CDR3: TGTGCCAGCTCACCACCGTTGGCGCCCCGGAATGAAAAACTGTTTTTT. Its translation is CASSPPLAPRNEKLFF.

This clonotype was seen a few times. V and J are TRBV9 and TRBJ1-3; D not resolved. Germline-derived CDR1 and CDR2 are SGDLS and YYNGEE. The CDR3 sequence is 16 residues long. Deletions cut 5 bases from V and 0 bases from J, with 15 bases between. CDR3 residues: CASSETPNLSGNTIYF. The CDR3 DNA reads TGTGCCAGCAGTGAGACACCTAACCTCTCTGGAAACACCATATATTTT.

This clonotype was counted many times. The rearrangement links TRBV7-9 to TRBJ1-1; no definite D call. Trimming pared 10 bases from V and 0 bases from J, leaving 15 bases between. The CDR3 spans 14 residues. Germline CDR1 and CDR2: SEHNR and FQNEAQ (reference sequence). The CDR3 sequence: CATSWTHMNTEAFF. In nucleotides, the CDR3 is TGTGCCACATCCTGGACTCATATGAACACTGAAGCTTTCTTT.

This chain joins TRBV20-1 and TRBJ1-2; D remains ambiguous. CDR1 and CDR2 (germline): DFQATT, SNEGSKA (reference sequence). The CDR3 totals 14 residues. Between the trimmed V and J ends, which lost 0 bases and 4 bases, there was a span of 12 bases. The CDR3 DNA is TGCAGTGCTAGAGATCCGGCAGGTCCCTATGGCTACACCTTC. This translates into CSARDPAGPYGYTF.

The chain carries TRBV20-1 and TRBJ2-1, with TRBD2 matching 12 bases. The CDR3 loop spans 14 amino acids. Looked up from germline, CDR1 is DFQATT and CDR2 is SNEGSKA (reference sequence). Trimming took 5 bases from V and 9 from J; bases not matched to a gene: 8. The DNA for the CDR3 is TGCAGTGCTTCCCGGACTAGCGGGACCTTTGAGCAGTTCTTC. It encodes CSASRTSGTFEQFF.

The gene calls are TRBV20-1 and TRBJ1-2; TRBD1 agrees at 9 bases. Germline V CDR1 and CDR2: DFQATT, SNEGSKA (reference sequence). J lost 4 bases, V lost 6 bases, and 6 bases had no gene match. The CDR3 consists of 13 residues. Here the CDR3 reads CSARDRESYGYTF. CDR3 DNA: TGCAGTGCCCGGGACAGGGAGTCCTATGGCTACACCTTC.

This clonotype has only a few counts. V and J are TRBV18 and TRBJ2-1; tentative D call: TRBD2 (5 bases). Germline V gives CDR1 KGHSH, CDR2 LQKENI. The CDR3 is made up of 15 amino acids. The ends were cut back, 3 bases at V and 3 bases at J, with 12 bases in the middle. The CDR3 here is CASSPSLRDYNEQFF. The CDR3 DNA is TGTGCCAGCTCACCCTCACTGAGGGACTACAATGAGCAGTTCTTC.

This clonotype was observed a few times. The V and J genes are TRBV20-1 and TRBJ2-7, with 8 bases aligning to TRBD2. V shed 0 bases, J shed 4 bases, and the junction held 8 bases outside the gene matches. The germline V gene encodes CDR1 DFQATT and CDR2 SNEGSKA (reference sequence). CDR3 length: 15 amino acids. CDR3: CSARDGSGSKYEQYF. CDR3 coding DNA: TGCAGTGCTAGAGACGGGAGCGGGAGTAAGTACGAGCAGTACTTC.

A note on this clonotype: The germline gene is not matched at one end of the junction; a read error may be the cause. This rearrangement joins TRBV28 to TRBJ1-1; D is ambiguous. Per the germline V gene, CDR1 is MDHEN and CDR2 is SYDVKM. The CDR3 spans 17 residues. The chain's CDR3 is CASSLWSSPGPNTEAFF. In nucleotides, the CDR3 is TGTGCCAGCAGTTTATGGTCATCCCCTGGGCCGAACACTGAAGCGTTCTTT.

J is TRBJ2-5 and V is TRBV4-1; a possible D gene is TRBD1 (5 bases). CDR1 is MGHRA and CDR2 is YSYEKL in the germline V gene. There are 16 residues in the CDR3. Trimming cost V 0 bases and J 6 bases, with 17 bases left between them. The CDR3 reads CASSQDHPQAFKTQYF. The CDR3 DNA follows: TGCGCCAGCAGCCAAGATCACCCACAGGCTTTTAAGACCCAGTACTTC.

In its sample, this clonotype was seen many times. This CDR3 is CASSRRGDRRNQPQHF. In nucleotides, the CDR3 is TGTGCCAGCAGTCGACGGGGGGACAGAAGGAATCAGCCCCAGCATTTT. The rearrangement joins TRBV27 to TRBJ1-5, with 7 bases matching TRBD1. The CDR3 totals 16 residues. J lost 4 bases, V lost 5 bases, and 11 bases had no gene match. From germline, CDR1 is MNHEY and CDR2 SMNVEV (reference sequence).

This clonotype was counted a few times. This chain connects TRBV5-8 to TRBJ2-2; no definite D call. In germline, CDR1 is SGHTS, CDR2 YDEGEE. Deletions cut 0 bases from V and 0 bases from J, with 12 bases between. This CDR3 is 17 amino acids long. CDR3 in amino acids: CASSLGVSPANTGELFF. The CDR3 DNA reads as TGTGCCAGCAGCTTGGGGGTCAGCCCCGCGAACACCGGGGAGCTGTTTTTT.

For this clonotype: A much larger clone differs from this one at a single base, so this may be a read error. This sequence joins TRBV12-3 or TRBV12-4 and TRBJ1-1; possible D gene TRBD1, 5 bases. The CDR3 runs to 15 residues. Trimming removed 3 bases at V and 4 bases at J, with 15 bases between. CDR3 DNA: TGTGCCAGCAGTTTGCCTGGACACACGAGCACTGAAGCTTTCTTT. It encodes CASSLPGHTSTEAFF.

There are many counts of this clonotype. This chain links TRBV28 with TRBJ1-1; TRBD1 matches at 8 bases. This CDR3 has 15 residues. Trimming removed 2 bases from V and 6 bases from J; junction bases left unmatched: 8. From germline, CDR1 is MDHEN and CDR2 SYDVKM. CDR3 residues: CASSLPDRVGSEAFF. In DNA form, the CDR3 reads TGTGCCAGCAGTTTACCGGACAGGGTCGGGTCTGAAGCTTTCTTT.

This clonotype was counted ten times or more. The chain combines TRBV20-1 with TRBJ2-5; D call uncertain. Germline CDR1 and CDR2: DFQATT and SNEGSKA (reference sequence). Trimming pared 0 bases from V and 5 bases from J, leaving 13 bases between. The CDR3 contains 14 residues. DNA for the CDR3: TGCAGTGCTAGAGAGGATTGGGTTCCGGAGACCCAGTACTTC. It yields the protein CSAREDWVPETQYF.

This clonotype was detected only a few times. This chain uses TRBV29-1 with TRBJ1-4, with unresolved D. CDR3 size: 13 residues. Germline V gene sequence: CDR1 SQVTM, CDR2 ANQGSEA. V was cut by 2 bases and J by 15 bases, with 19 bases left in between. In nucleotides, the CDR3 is TGCAGCGTTGAAATGGATGGCAAGCTCGGGGTGTTTTTT. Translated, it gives CSVEMDGKLGVFF. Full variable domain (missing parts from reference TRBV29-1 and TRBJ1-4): SAVISQKPSRDICQRGTSLTIQCQVDSQVTMMFWYRQQPGQSLTLIATANQGSEATYESGFVIDKFPISRPNLTFSTLTVSNMSPEDSSIYLCSVEMDGKLGVFFGSGTQLSVL.